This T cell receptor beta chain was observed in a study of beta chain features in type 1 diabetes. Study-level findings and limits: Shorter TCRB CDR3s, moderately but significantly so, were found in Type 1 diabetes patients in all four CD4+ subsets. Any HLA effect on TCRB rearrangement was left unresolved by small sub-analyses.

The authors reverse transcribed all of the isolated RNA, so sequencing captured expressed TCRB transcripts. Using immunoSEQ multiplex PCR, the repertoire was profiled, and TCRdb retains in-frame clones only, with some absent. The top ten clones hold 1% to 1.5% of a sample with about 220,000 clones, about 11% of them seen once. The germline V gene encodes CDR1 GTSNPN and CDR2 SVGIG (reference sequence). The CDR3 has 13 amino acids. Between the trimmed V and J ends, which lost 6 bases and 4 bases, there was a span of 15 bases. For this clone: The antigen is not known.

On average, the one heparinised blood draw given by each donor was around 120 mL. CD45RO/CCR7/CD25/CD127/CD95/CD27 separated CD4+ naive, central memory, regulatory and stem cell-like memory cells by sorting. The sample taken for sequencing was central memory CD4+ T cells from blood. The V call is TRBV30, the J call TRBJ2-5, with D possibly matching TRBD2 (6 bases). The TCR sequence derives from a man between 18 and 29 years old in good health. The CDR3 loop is CACEAGLRETQYF. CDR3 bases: TGTGCCTGCGAAGCGGGCCTCCGAGAGACCCAGTACTTC.